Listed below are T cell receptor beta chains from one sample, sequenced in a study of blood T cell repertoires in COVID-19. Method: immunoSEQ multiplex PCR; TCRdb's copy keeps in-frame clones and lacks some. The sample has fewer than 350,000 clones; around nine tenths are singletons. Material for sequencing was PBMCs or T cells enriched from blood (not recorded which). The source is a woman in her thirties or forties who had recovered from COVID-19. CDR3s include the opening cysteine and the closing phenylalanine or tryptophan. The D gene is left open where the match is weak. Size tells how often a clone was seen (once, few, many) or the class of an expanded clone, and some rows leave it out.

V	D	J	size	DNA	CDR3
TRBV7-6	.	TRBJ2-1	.	TGTGCCAGCAGCCCTGGGGGCAGGTACAATGAGCAGTTCTTC	CASSPGGRYNEQFF
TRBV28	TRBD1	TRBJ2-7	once	TGTGCCAGCACCTCCCTATCCGACCGAGGGGGCACTCTCGACGAGCAGTACTTC	CASTSLSDRGGTLDEQYF
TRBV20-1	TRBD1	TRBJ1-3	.	TGCAGTGCTAGTAGGAGGGGACAGGACACCATATATTTT	CSASRRGQDTIYF
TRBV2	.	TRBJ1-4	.	TGTGCCAGCAGTGGCACAGAGGGAGACGAAAAACTGTTTTTT	CASSGTEGDEKLFF
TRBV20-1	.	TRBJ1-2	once	TGCAGTGCTAGTCCCGTGGGGGGGAACTATGGCTACACCTTC	CSASPVGGNYGYTF
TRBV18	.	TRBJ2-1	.	TGTGCCAGCTCAGATAGGTTGGCGGGCTCCTACAATGAGCAGTTCTTC	CASSDRLAGSYNEQFF
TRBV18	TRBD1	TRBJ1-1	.	TGTGCCAGCTCATTACAGGGGGGGAACACTGAAGCTTTCTTT	CASSLQGGNTEAFF
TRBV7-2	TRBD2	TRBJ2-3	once	TGTGCCAGCAGCTTATCGGGGCTAGCGGGAGGGGGTAGCACAGATACGCAGTATTTT	CASSLSGLAGGGSTDTQYF
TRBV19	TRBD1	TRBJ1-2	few	TGTGCCAGTAGTATCGGACAGGGGGGTTACCCCTACACCTTC	CASSIGQGGYPYTF
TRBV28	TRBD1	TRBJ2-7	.	TGTGCCAGCAGTTTATGGGGACAGGGGGCGTTCGAGCAGTACTTC	CASSLWGQGAFEQYF
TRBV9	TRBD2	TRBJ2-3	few	TGTGCCAGCAGCGTAGTGGTAGCGGGAGATACGCAGTATTTT	CASSVVVAGDTQYF
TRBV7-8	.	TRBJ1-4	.	TGTGCCAGCAGCTACCGCCGGGACTCCGGTAATGAAAAACTGTTTTTT	CASSYRRDSGNEKLFF
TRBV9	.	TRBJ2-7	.	TGTGCCAGCAGCGTAGCTCCGAGTCGCGAGCAGTACTTC	CASSVAPSREQYF
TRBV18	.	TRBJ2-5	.	TGTGCCAGCTCACCGTCCGAGCAAGAGACCCAGTACTTC	CASSPSEQETQYF
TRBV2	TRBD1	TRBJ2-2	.	TGTGCCACAAGAAGACAGGGGGCAAATACCGGGGAGCTGTTTTTT	CATRRQGANTGELFF
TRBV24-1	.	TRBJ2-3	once	TGTGCCACCAGTGTCATGGGGCCCCGAGGTGATACGCAGTATTTT	CATSVMGPRGDTQYF
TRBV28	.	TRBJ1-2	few	TGTGCCAGCAGTCCCACAGGGAGTGGCAACTATGGCTACACCTTC	CASSPTGSGNYGYTF
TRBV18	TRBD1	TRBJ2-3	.	TGTGCCAGCTATACCACGGGACAGGGCTCAGATACGCAGTATTTT	CASYTTGQGSDTQYF
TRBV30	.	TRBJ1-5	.	TGTGCCTGGAGTTCACTGGGGCAACAGCCCCAGCATTTT	CAWSSLGQQPQHF
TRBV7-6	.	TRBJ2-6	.	TGTGCCAGCAGCTCTTTCTGGGGGCAGGGCGCTGGGGCCAACGTCCTGACTTTC	CASSSFWGQGAGANVLTF
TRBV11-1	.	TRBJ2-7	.	TGTGCCAGCAGCTCCAGCGGGCGTTCCTACGAGCAGTACTTC	CASSSSGRSYEQYF
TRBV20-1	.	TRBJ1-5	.	TGCAGTGCCCCCCGTCAGCCCCAGCATTTT	CSAPRQPQHF
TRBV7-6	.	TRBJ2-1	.	TGTGCCAGCAGCCCCCACCTTAGCGGCCAACTCTACAATGAGCAGTTCTTC	CASSPHLSGQLYNEQFF
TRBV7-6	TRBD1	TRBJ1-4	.	TGTGCCAGCAGCTTAGAATGGTCGGACAGGGGGGGATATCGGGGTGAAAAACTGTTTTTT	CASSLEWSDRGGYRGEKLFF
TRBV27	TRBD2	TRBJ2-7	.	TGTGCCAGCAGTTTGGAAGGACTAGCCCTCTCCGAGCAGTACTTC	CASSLEGLALSEQYF
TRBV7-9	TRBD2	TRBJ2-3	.	TGTGCCAGCAGCCCCGCTGGCGGGAGGGGGGGCCCCACAGATACGCAGTATTTT	CASSPAGGRGGPTDTQYF
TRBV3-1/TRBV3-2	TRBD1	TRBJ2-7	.	TGTGCCAGCAGCCATTGGACAGGGGATGGCGAGCAGTACTTC	CASSHWTGDGEQYF
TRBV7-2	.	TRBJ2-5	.	TGTGCCAGCAGCTCTAGCTGGCGAGAGACCCAGTACTTC	CASSSSWRETQYF
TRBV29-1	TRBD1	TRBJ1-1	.	TGCAGCGTTAGGGGGACAGTAGAAGACACTGAAGCTTTCTTT	CSVRGTVEDTEAFF
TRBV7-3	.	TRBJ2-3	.	TGTGCCAGCAGCTTAAGGGCTCCAGATACGCAGTATTTT	CASSLRAPDTQYF
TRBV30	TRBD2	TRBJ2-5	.	TGTGCCTGGAGTGTACCGATGGGGGAGCGCCCCCTCAGCGGGAGAGCGGCCCAGTACTTC	CAWSVPMGERPLSGRAAQYF